These 26 T cell receptor beta chains came from one sample sequenced in a study of T cell repertoires in cytomegalovirus infection. TCRdb itself ran the reads through MiXCR, one entry per CDR3 protein. The table has nearly 650,000 distinct CDR3 sequences, 20% to 25% seen once. Sequencing was done on a sample of CD8+ T cells from PBMCs. The source is a human donor in good health (CMV status not recorded). Some clones in this sample may be carry-over from other donors' samples.

This clonotype appeared a few times. The CDR3 DNA reads as TGTGCCAGCAGTCCCAGGGACAGGGGAAACATTCAGTACTTC. Protein: CASSPRDRGNIQYF. This chain joins TRBV27 and TRBJ2-4, with 10 positions matching TRBD1. Germline CDR1 and CDR2: MNHEY and SMNVEV (reference sequence). J gave up 6 bases and V 5 bases, and 4 bases lay outside the gene matches. The CDR3 contains 14 residues.

This clonotype was counted ten times or more. In DNA, the CDR3 is TGTGCCAGTAGTATTGGCGGAAATTCACCCCTCCACTTT. Translation gives CASSIGGNSPLHF. The V call is TRBV19, the J call TRBJ1-6; D not resolved. Germline V lookup: CDR1 LNHDA, CDR2 SQIVND (reference sequence). The V gene lost 3 bases and the J gene lost 7 bases, with 7 bases spanning the gap. This CDR3 is built from 13 residues.

This clonotype has a count of ten or more. This chain links TRBV14 with TRBJ1-2, with a possible D match to TRBD1 (5 bases). The germline gives CDR1 SGHDN, CDR2 FVKESK. Trimming left V 0 bases short and J 8 bases short, with 16 bases between. The CDR3 length is 15 residues. The CDR3 is CASSQDGGELEGYTF. CDR3 DNA: TGTGCCAGCAGCCAAGACGGAGGGGAGTTGGAGGGCTACACCTTC.

This chain links TRBV7-4 with TRBJ2-5; perhaps TRBD2 as D (5 bases). Germline values: CDR1 SGHVT, CDR2 SQSDAQ. The V end was cut by 6 bases, the J end by 3 bases, with 11 bases between. The CDR3 has 13 residues. The CDR3 nucleotides are TGTGCCAGCAGGAAAGCGGTCAAAGAGACCCAGTACTTC. It is translated as CASRKAVKETQYF.

This clonotype has a handful of counts. The V and J genes are TRBV6-5 and TRBJ2-7; 10 bases agree with TRBD1. The germline gives CDR1 MNHEY, CDR2 SVGAGI. The length of the CDR3 is 15 residues. Unmatched junction bases numbered 9, after V lost 7 bases and J lost 3 bases. CDR3 in amino acids: CASTPWTGGGYEQYF. Written as DNA, the CDR3 is TGTGCCAGCACCCCTTGGACAGGGGGAGGCTACGAGCAGTACTTC.

This clonotype was counted at least ten times. The chain couples TRBV7-2 to TRBJ2-1; 7 bases match TRBD2. Per germline, CDR1 SGHTA and CDR2 FQGNSA. The CDR3 loop spans 15 amino acids. Trimming took 5 bases from V and 5 from J; bases not matched to a gene: 9. CDR3 loop: CASSPSIGGNNEQFF. In nucleotides, the CDR3 is TGTGCCAGCAGCCCGTCTATCGGGGGGAACAATGAGCAGTTCTTC.

At least ten counts were recorded for this clonotype. The chain joins TRBV6-1 to TRBJ1-5; tentatively, D is TRBD1 (5 bases). Trimming stripped 5 bases from V and 8 bases from J, with 16 bases between. The CDR3 consists of 14 residues. Germline values: CDR1 MNHNS, CDR2 SASEGT. CDR3 DNA: TGTGCCAGCAGTTCCTCCCAGGGTTATGAGCCCCAGCATTTT. It translates to CASSSSQGYEPQHF.

The rearrangement uses TRBV5-4 and TRBJ2-3; D might be TRBD2 (7 bases). The CDR3 is 15 residues long. The V end was cut by 2 bases, the J end by 2 bases, with 12 bases between. CDR1 is SGHNT, CDR2 YYREEE, per germline (reference sequence). For the CDR3, the DNA is TGTGCCAGCAGCTTTCGGGGGGCCAACACAGATACGCAGTATTTT. It codes for CASSFRGANTDTQYF.

This clonotype was counted at least ten times. The chain joins TRBV7-2 to TRBJ1-1; D possibly corresponds to TRBD1 (5 bases). The germline V gene has CDR1 SGHTA and CDR2 FQGNSA. The CDR3 runs 16 residues. V shed 4 bases and J shed 5 bases, with 20 bases lying between them. The CDR3 sequence is CASSSHGTPWDTEAFF. Here the CDR3 DNA reads TGTGCCAGCAGCTCACACGGGACTCCTTGGGATACTGAAGCTTTCTTT.

This clonotype was picked up a small number of times. One end of the junction does not line up with germline, which may come from a read error. CDR3 sequence (DNA): TGCAGTGCGCCTTACAGTGAGCAGTTCTTC. The encoded protein is CSAPYSEQFF. The chain joins TRBV20-1 to TRBJ2-1; the D is unclear. Germline-derived CDR1 and CDR2 are DFQATT and SNEGSKA (reference sequence). The CDR3 has 10 residues.

At least ten counts were recorded for this clonotype. The rearrangement links TRBV12-5 to TRBJ2-2; unclear D gene. The V gene lost 3 bases and the J gene lost 6 bases, with 23 bases spanning the gap. The germline V gene has CDR1 LGHNT and CDR2 FRNRAP. This CDR3 comprises 18 residues. CDR3 sequence reads: CASGFYQPRQMSAGELFF. DNA of the CDR3: TGTGCTAGTGGTTTTTACCAACCTCGGCAGATGTCGGCCGGGGAGCTGTTTTTT.

This clonotype was seen a few times. The chain couples TRBV7-6 to TRBJ2-3, with 13 bases aligning to TRBD2. The CDR3 sequence is 18 residues long. Germline-derived CDR1 and CDR2 are SGHVS and FNYEAQ. J was trimmed by 5 bases and V by 0 bases; bases with no gene match: 8. CDR3 DNA: TGTGCCAGCAGCTTAGCGGGACTAGCGGGGCCTGCGGGAGATACGCAGTATTTT. Translated, it gives CASSLAGLAGPAGDTQYF.

This clonotype was observed many times. The chain joins TRBV7-6 to TRBJ2-5, with 9 bases fitting TRBD1. This CDR3 comprises 14 residues. Trimming cost V 5 bases and J 3 bases; bases outside gene matches: 4. Germline CDR1 is SGHVS and CDR2 is FNYEAQ. The CDR3: CASSPWDREETQYF. CDR3 sequence (DNA): TGTGCCAGCAGCCCTTGGGACAGGGAAGAGACCCAGTACTTC.

The chain links TRBV3-1 to TRBJ2-3; 8 nucleotides line up with TRBD2. There are 17 residues in the CDR3. V dropped 0 bases and J dropped 1; count of bases not matched to a gene: 6. Germline V gene sequence: CDR1 LGHDT, CDR2 YNNKEL (reference sequence). The CDR3 nucleotides read TGTGCCAGCAGCCAAGAAACGCGGGGGGTCCGCACAGATACGCAGTATTTT. As protein: CASSQETRGVRTDTQYF.

The rearrangement links TRBV6-2 or TRBV6-3 to TRBJ2-5; tentatively, D is TRBD2 (5 bases). CDR1 and CDR2 (germline): MNHEY, SVGEGT. This CDR3 has 15 amino acids. The germline V and J ends were trimmed by 7 bases and 4 bases, with 19 bases remaining between them. The CDR3 spells CASILRPRRSETQYF. As DNA, the CDR3 is TGTGCCAGCATTCTTCGACCCCGGAGGTCAGAGACCCAGTACTTC.

This clonotype was picked up many times. The V gene is TRBV7-9, the J gene TRBJ2-1; D is uncertain. CDR1 is SEHNR and CDR2 is FQNEAQ in the germline V gene (reference sequence). This CDR3 is 13 amino acids long. Trimming pared 1 base from V and 8 bases from J, leaving 9 bases between. CDR3: CASSLELRDEQFF. In DNA, the CDR3 is TGTGCCAGCAGCTTAGAGCTCCGAGATGAGCAGTTCTTC.

This chain links TRBV6-2 or TRBV6-3 with TRBJ2-1; D is undetermined. Germline assignment: CDR1 MNHEY and CDR2 SVGEGT. The CDR3 covers 14 residues. Deletions cut 5 bases from V and 7 bases from J, with 15 bases between. Here the CDR3 reads CASSADRLGNEQFF. The CDR3 DNA reads as TGTGCCAGCAGTGCAGACCGCCTTGGGAATGAGCAGTTCTTC.

This clonotype showed up many times. The V and J genes are TRBV7-2 and TRBJ2-2; D could derive from TRBD1 or TRBD2 (5 bases each). V lost 2 bases to trimming and J lost 2 bases, with 12 bases between them. The germline V gene encodes CDR1 SGHTA and CDR2 FQGNSA. This CDR3 contains 16 residues. The CDR3 DNA reads as TGTGCCAGCAGCTTACTTCCGGGACGTAACACCGGGGAGCTGTTTTTT. Residues: CASSLLPGRNTGELFF.

This clonotype was observed many times. The chain is built from TRBV28 and TRBJ2-7; TRBD1 matches at 7 bases. Germline V gene sequence: CDR1 MDHEN, CDR2 SYDVKM. The ends lost 5 bases at V and 2 bases at J; junction bases unmatched: 15. The CDR3 covers 17 residues. The CDR3 DNA follows: TGTGCCAGCAGTCCCATTACTACAGGGGTACTGACCTACGAGCAGTACGTC. Encoded protein: CASSPITTGVLTYEQYV.

In its sample, this clonotype was seen a few times. The rearrangement joins TRBV20-1 to TRBJ2-7; D is perhaps TRBD1 or TRBD2 (6 bases each). CDR1 and CDR2 from the germline V gene are DFQATT and SNEGSKA (reference sequence). Between the trimmed V and J ends, which lost 0 bases and 4 bases, there was a span of 19 bases. This CDR3 is 16 amino acids long. Written as DNA, the CDR3 is TGCAGTGCTAGAGATAGGAGGGCAGGGACAATTTACGAGCAGTACTTC. It encodes CSARDRRAGTIYEQYF.

This clonotype was counted ten times or more. The rearrangement joins TRBV7-2 to TRBJ2-2, with D possibly matching TRBD2 (5 bases). Germline CDR1 reads SGHTA; CDR2 reads FQGNSA. The CDR3 loop spans 13 amino acids. V shed 5 bases and J shed 8 bases, with 12 bases lying between them. The CDR3 DNA reads as TGTGCCAGCAGCCCTATCCCGGGGGGGGAGCTGTTTTTT. Protein: CASSPIPGGELFF.

This clonotype was counted at least ten times. V and J are TRBV7-9 and TRBJ1-1, with D unclear. Trimming removed 5 bases at V and 2 bases at J, with 6 bases between. Germline CDR1 and CDR2: SEHNR and FQNEAQ (reference sequence). This CDR3 has 12 amino acids. DNA for the CDR3: TGTGCCAGCAGCCCCGATAACACTGAAGCTTTCTTT. Its protein product is CASSPDNTEAFF. The variable domain in full, completed from reference TRBV7-9 and TRBJ1-1, reads DTGVSQNPRHKITKRGQNVTFRCDPISEHNRLYWYRQTLGQGPEFLTYFQNEAQLEKSRLLSDRFSAERPKGSFSTLEIQRTEQGDSAMYLCASSPDNTEAFFGQGTRLTVV.

This clonotype was detected only a few times. The chain joins TRBV6-5 to TRBJ2-3; weak D call: TRBD2 (5 bases). The germline gives CDR1 MNHEY, CDR2 SVGAGI. This CDR3 spans 14 amino acids. The ends were cut back, 4 bases at V and 3 bases at J, with 11 bases in the middle. CDR3 amino acids: CASSSPGYTDTQYF. The CDR3 DNA is TGTGCCAGCAGTTCCCCGGGATATACAGATACGCAGTATTTT.

This clonotype was seen only a few times. This sequence joins TRBV7-9 and TRBJ1-1, with TRBD1 as a possible D gene (6 bases). Trimming stripped 0 bases from V and 4 bases from J, with 18 bases between. The CDR3 covers 17 residues. The germline gives CDR1 SEHNR, CDR2 FQNEAQ (reference sequence). CDR3 DNA sequence: TGTGCCAGCAGCTTAGCGCGGATTGTGGAGGGGGTCACTGAAGCTTTCTTT. It encodes CASSLARIVEGVTEAFF.

The V call is TRBV15, the J call TRBJ2-3; D gene uncertain. Looked up from germline, CDR1 is LNHNV and CDR2 is YYDKDF (reference sequence). CDR3 length equals 12 residues. The germline V and J ends were trimmed by 4 bases and 3 bases, with 5 bases remaining between them. This chain's CDR3 is CATSIGTDTQYF. The DNA for the CDR3 is TGTGCCACCAGCATAGGTACAGATACGCAGTATTTT.

This clonotype occurred a few times. The chain employs TRBV20-1 and TRBJ2-7; 14 bases are a match to TRBD2. V shed 5 bases and J 4 bases; nucleotides not matched to a gene: 13. There are 17 residues in the CDR3. Per germline, CDR1 DFQATT and CDR2 SNEGSKA (reference sequence). This CDR3 is CSARKTSGGALKYEQYF. CDR3 nucleotides: TGCAGTGCTCGAAAGACTAGCGGGGGGGCCCTCAAGTACGAGCAGTACTTC.